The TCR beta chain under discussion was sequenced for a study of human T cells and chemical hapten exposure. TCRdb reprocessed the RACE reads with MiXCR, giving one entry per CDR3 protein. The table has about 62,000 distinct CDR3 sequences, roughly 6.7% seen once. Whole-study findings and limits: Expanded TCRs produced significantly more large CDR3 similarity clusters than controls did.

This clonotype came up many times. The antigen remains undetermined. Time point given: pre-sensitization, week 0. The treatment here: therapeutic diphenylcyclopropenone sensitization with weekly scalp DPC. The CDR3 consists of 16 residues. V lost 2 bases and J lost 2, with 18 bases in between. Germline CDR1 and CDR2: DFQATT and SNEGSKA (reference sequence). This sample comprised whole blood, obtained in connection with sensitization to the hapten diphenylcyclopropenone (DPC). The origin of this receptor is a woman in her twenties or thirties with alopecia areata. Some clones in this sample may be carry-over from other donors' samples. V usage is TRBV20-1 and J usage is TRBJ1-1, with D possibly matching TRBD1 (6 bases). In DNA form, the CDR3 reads TGCAGTGCTAGAAAGGGGGGTACGGGTTACAACACTGAAGCTTTCTTT. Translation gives CSARKGGTGYNTEAFF.